This T cell receptor (beta chain) is drawn from a study of T cells expressing NK-cell markers. On the study more broadly: It was from sorted CD3+CD56+NKG2C+, CD3+CD56+NKG2C- and CD3+CD56-NKG2C+ T cells that TCR beta repertoires came.

About this clonotype itself: Its antigen is currently unknown.

TCRdb re-called the 5' RACE reads and shows each CDR3 protein once, DNA omitted. The sample totals approximately 170,000 distinct CDR3 sequences. Notes on the study in general: Once again these clonotypes came out on top in the CD3+CD56-NKG2C+ fraction of several donors.

Per the germline V gene, CDR1 is SGHAT and CDR2 is FQDESV (reference sequence). The length of the CDR3 is 15 residues. The sequence came from a man aged 18-75 years in good health. The V call is TRBV11-1, the J call TRBJ2-7; there is no DNA to check the TCRdb D call of TRBD1. Source material: blood T cells: a sorted CD56 or NKG2C T cell subset, CD4+ or CD8+ T cells, or bulk PBMC T cells (not recorded which). The CDR3 loop is CASSPLGPSSYEQYF.